The rows below give T cell receptor beta chains drawn from one sample of a study of T-cell reconstitution after alpha-beta-depleted transplantation in children. TCRdb ran MiXCR on the PCR reads and lists one entry per CDR3 protein. The sample includes some 600,000 distinct CDR3 sequences, roughly 15% of them seen just once. Sample: PBMCs from the stem cell graft donor, taken from the stem cell graft. The receptors come from a human donor who donated a stem cell graft to a child with acute myeloid leukemia. Each CDR3 is given with its conserved first and last residue. Each record gives: CDR3 protein, J gene, CDR3 length, V gene.

CDR3aa: CASSLGDFHTDTQYF
j_gene: TRBJ2-3
len: 15
v_gene: TRBV5-7

CDR3aa: CVSSLDPRNRKDTGELFF
j_gene: TRBJ2-2
len: 18
v_gene: TRBV12-3/TRBV12-4

CDR3aa: CASSYYTLSNTGELFF
j_gene: TRBJ2-2
len: 16
v_gene: TRBV5-1

CDR3aa: CSAAVGQRELFF
j_gene: TRBJ1-4
len: 12
v_gene: TRBV20-1

CDR3aa: CSVVVGLAGGYSYNEQFF
j_gene: TRBJ2-1
len: 18
v_gene: TRBV29-1

CDR3aa: CASSAQQGTEAFF
j_gene: TRBJ1-1
len: 13
v_gene: TRBV12-3/TRBV12-4

CDR3aa: CASSLSGNGEKLFF
j_gene: TRBJ1-4
len: 14
v_gene: TRBV13

CDR3aa: CASSEDNEIYGYTF
j_gene: TRBJ1-2
len: 14
v_gene: TRBV6-1

CDR3aa: CASSLFPPGSNQPQHF
j_gene: TRBJ1-5
len: 16
v_gene: TRBV12-3/TRBV12-4

CDR3aa: CSVGTDEKLFF
j_gene: TRBJ1-4
len: 11
v_gene: TRBV29-1

CDR3aa: CASSQETGGYEQYF
j_gene: TRBJ2-7
len: 14
v_gene: TRBV4-3

CDR3aa: CSVEGIPPNEQFF
j_gene: TRBJ2-1
len: 13
v_gene: TRBV29-1

CDR3aa: CASRQGQGGQPQHF
j_gene: TRBJ1-5
len: 14
v_gene: TRBV12-3/TRBV12-4

CDR3aa: CAGTGSTDTQYF
j_gene: TRBJ2-3
len: 12
v_gene: TRBV2

CDR3aa: CASSLDPGPLGQPQHF
j_gene: TRBJ1-5
len: 16
v_gene: TRBV7-9

CDR3aa: CSASVGGGWANVLTF
j_gene: TRBJ2-6
len: 15
v_gene: TRBV20-1

CDR3aa: CASSLGPVHLNTEAFF
j_gene: TRBJ1-1
len: 16
v_gene: TRBV5-5

CDR3aa: CASSLGSSGGYETQYF
j_gene: TRBJ2-5
len: 16
v_gene: TRBV7-2

CDR3aa: CASSEDGYEQYF
j_gene: TRBJ2-7
len: 12
v_gene: TRBV2

CDR3aa: CASSPEEADTQYF
j_gene: TRBJ2-3
len: 13
v_gene: TRBV6-2/TRBV6-3

CDR3aa: CSVRTGSGLARYEQYF
j_gene: TRBJ2-7
len: 16
v_gene: TRBV29-1

CDR3aa: CSASRDSGANVLTF
j_gene: TRBJ2-6
len: 14
v_gene: TRBV20-1

CDR3aa: CASRRSDRDNSPLHF
j_gene: TRBJ1-6
len: 15
v_gene: TRBV12-3/TRBV12-4

CDR3aa: CASSYERSPLHF
j_gene: TRBJ1-6
len: 12
v_gene: TRBV6-5

CDR3aa: CASRWRGAQETQYF
j_gene: TRBJ2-5
len: 14
v_gene: TRBV5-1

CDR3aa: CASSSGQPLAKNIQYF
j_gene: TRBJ2-4
len: 16
v_gene: TRBV12-3/TRBV12-4

CDR3aa: CATSRTGTYEQYF
j_gene: TRBJ2-7
len: 13
v_gene: TRBV24-1

CDR3aa: CASSEGQDNSPLHF
j_gene: TRBJ1-6
len: 14
v_gene: TRBV5-1

CDR3aa: CASSQDVQGSQPQHF
j_gene: TRBJ1-5
len: 15
v_gene: TRBV4-1

CDR3aa: CATSSRGGSYNEQFF
j_gene: TRBJ2-1
len: 15
v_gene: TRBV15

CDR3aa: CASSVVTGDRTDTQYF
j_gene: TRBJ2-3
len: 16
v_gene: TRBV9

CDR3aa: CSASRGTGMTDTQYF
j_gene: TRBJ2-3
len: 15
v_gene: TRBV20-1